Listed below are T cell receptor beta chains from one sample, sequenced in a study of PD-L1 blockade in urothelial cancer. Some clones are missing from TCRdb's copy, which holds only in-frame ones; the method was immunoSEQ multiplex PCR. The repertoire holds 38,000 or so clones, with around 82% as singletons. The specimen was PBMCs, collected around atezolizumab (anti-PD-L1) treatment. Source of these receptors: a man aged 55-75 years with urothelial cancer. CDR3s include the opening cysteine and the closing phenylalanine or tryptophan. The order of the fields is V gene, clone size, J gene, D gene, CDR3 protein. A D gene is named only where the DNA matches it firmly. A clone size is listed for some rows: how often the clone was seen (once, few, many), or a class if it is expanded.

TRBV2	NA	TRBJ2-2	NA	CASSGTTVTGELFF
TRBV6-5	NA	TRBJ1-2	TRBD1	CASSYNRGDGYTF
TRBV28	many	TRBJ2-1	TRBD2	CASSLWTTSGRYNEQFF
TRBV5-1	NA	TRBJ2-5	NA	CASSGQLQETQYF
TRBV5-8	NA	TRBJ1-2	NA	CASSLDSQGGYTF
TRBV5-1	NA	TRBJ2-1	TRBD2	CASKREILDEQFF
TRBV28	few	TRBJ1-2	NA	CASSHRGGPNYGYTF
TRBV6-4	NA	TRBJ2-2	TRBD1	CASTEGPGQGTGELFF
TRBV30	NA	TRBJ2-7	NA	CAWSVGGSAEQYF
TRBV18	NA	TRBJ1-4	TRBD1	CASSPPGQGATNEKLFF
TRBV11-2	NA	TRBJ1-2	NA	CASSFTRDISAHYGYTF
TRBV7-9	NA	TRBJ2-5	NA	CASSPDLILKGTQYF
TRBV18	NA	TRBJ2-7	TRBD1	CASSPEQGLVEQYF
TRBV7-2	once	TRBJ1-4	NA	CASSLERQGGEKLFF
TRBV5-8	NA	TRBJ2-2	TRBD1	CASSLGQGVTGELFF
TRBV7-8	NA	TRBJ2-7	NA	CASSLDGGLYEQYF
TRBV29-1	NA	TRBJ1-2	TRBD1	CSVEDPRTGTYGYTF